This record concerns one T cell receptor (beta chain) sequence. These data come from a study of cytomegalovirus exposure and HLA in healthy donors. 13 Jbeta primers and 60 Vbeta primers were used for the PCR. The protocol was immunoSEQ multiplex PCR, while the TCRdb copy is restricted to in-frame clones and leaves out a portion. Of roughly 170,000 clones in the sample, just over 75% were seen once. The sequence derives from a young woman in good health and CMV-seropositive. The sequencing sample was made of PBMCs.

CDR3 nucleotides: TGCGCCAGCAGTCAATCGAGTTGTCGGTATGGCTACACCTTC. Residues: CASSQSSCRYGYTF. This chain links TRBV23-1 with TRBJ1-2; no definite D call. TRBV23-1 is classed as an ORF, of uncertain function. The ends were cut back, 0 bases at V and 5 bases at J, with 10 bases in the middle. This CDR3 comprises 14 residues.